This T cell receptor beta chain was profiled in a study of blood T cells in healthy people across ages. Primed by a sample-barcoded 5' primer and a J-beta primer mix, a second PCR proceeded for about 6 to 11 cycles. A template-switch adaptor that had 12 random nucleotides put a tag on each cDNA molecule. Researchers report that each sample yielded at least 2.5 million CDR3-containing paired-end reads. One entry per CDR3 protein, called by TCRdb with MiXCR from the 5' RACE reads. The table lists around 900,000 distinct CDR3 sequences, 29% of them singletons. There are many counts of this clonotype. V lost 2 bases and J 0 bases, leaving 5 bases between the germline ends. CDR1 is MDHEN, CDR2 SYDVKM, per germline. The CDR3 totals 14 residues.

The chain joins TRBV28 to TRBJ1-5, with no clear D. This TCR was recovered from an elderly woman in good health. The sample comprised blood. The CDR3: CASSLPYSNQPQHF. Written as DNA, the CDR3 is TGTGCCAGCAGTTTACCCTATAGCAATCAGCCCCAGCATTTT.